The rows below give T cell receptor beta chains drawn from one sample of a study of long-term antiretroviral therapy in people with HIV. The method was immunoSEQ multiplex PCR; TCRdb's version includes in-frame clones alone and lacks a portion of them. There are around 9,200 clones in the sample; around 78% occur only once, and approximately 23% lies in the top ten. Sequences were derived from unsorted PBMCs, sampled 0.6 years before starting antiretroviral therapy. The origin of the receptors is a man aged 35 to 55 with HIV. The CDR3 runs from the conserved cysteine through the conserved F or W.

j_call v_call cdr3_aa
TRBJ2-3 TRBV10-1 CASSEGTGSTDTQYF
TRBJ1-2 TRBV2 CASSGNYGYTF
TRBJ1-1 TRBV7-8 CASSPWLGTEAFF
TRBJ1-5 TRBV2 CASRPGDNQPQHF
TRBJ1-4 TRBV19 CASSRQTLEKLFF
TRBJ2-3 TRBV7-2 CASSRPNTYRPDWDTQYF
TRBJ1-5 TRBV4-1 CASSPEGSGAEQPQHF
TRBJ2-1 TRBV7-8 CASSSHRVYYNEQFF
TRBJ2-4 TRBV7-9 CASSLVVGGTVAKNIQYF
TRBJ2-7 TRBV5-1 CASTPRGNSYEQYF
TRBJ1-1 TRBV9 CASSGGVNTEAFF
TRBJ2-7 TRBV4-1 CASSQEGTGTYREQYF
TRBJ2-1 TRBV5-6 CASSPGQGGYNEQFF
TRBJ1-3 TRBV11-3 CASSLDRARGKNTIYF
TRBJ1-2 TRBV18 CASSPQGDRGYTF
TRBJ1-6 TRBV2 CASSGQGVTYPPLHF
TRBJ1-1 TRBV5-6 CASSFQPETGDTEAFF
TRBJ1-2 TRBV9 CASRDGQGYGYTF
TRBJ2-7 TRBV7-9 CASALSYEQYF
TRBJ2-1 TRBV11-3 CASSLEGGGSYNEQFF
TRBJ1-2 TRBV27 CASSPSTLLVGGYTF
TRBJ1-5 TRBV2 CASKSGQINQPQHF
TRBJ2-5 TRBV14 CASSQVIGGGARETQYF
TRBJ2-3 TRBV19 CASSIPGTGTDTQYF
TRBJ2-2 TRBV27 CASRPPFSTGELFF
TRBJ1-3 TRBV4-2 CASSQGFDSGNTIYF
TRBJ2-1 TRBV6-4 CASSELPYNEQFF
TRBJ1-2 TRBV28 CASSLIGDYGYTF
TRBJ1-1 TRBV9 CASSYRETNTEAFF
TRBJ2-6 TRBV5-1 CASSFLGADGANVLTF
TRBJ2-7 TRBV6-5 CASKNGQGFSYEQYF
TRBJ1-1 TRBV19 CASISDTEAFF
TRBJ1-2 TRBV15 CATSRGDRGENYGYTF
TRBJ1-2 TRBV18 CASSPDRGHGYTF
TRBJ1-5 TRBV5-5 CASSEGQGIGQPQHF
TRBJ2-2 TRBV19 CASSGDVGQGAGELFF
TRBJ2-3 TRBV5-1 CASSLGPTGGEDTQYF
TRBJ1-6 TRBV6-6 CASINREVYNSPLHF
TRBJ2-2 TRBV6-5 CASSLGGLYGELFF
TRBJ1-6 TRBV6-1 CASSLEGVNNSPLHF
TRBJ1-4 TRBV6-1 CASRRTGGNEKLFF
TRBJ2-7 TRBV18 CASSPPGGTVSYEQYF
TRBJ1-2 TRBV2 CASSATGEVFYGYTF
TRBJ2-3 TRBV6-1 CASRAPPDTQYF
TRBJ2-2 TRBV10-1 CASSESDRYTGELFF
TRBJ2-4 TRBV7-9 CASSLTSGAENIQYF